The 22 T cell receptor beta chains presented below share a single source sample, sequenced in a study of blood T cell repertoires in COVID-19. TCRdb's table, derived via immunoSEQ multiplex PCR, lists solely in-frame clones and lacks some. This sample yields over 100,000 clones, of which 65% to 90% are seen a single time; 11% belongs to the top ten. The specimen sequenced was peripheral blood. These receptors were collected from a man older than 75 with acute or convalescent COVID-19.

The chain has TRBV18 and TRBJ1-2, with 7 nucleotides matching TRBD1. With V trimmed by 7 bases and J by 1 base, 9 bases remained unmatched. Germline V lookup: CDR1 KGHSH, CDR2 LQKENI. The CDR3 consists of 15 residues. CDR3 sequence: CASYHRDSHNYGYTF. The CDR3 DNA reads as TGTGCCAGCTACCACCGGGACAGTCATAACTATGGCTACACCTTC. Together with reference TRBV18 and TRBJ1-2, the CDR3 gives the full variable domain: NAGVMQNPRHLVRRRGQEARLRCSPMKGHSHVYWYRQLPEEGLKFMVYLQKENIIDESGMPKERFSAEFPKEGPSILRIQQVVRGDSAAYFCASYHRDSHNYGYTFGSGTRLTVV.

This rearrangement joins TRBV6-2 or TRBV6-3 to TRBJ2-7; D is unclear. The germline V gene has CDR1 MNHEY and CDR2 SVGEGT. This CDR3 has 15 amino acids. Trimming left V 4 bases short and J 4 bases short, with 17 bases between. The CDR3 reads CASSSTALLLYEQYF. The CDR3 DNA reads TGTGCCAGCAGTTCGACTGCGTTGTTACTGTACGAGCAGTACTTC.

This CDR3 reads CATGAGGKNEQFF. In DNA, the CDR3 is TGTGCCACTGGGGCGGGAGGAAAAAATGAGCAGTTCTTC. The genes are TRBV28 and TRBJ2-1; 8 nucleotides agree with TRBD2. The germline gives CDR1 MDHEN, CDR2 SYDVKM. The V and J ends lost 10 bases and 7 bases, in that order; junction bases with no gene match: 9. The CDR3 length is 13 residues.

The rearrangement uses TRBV6-5 and TRBJ1-1; D is perhaps TRBD1 (6 bases). V dropped 5 bases and J dropped 6 bases, with 16 bases sitting between them. This CDR3 is 14 amino acids long. Per germline, CDR1 MNHEY and CDR2 SVGAGI. DNA of the CDR3: TGTGCCAGCAGTAAGATTCAGGGGTGGCCTGAAGCTTTCTTT. Protein product: CASSKIQGWPEAFF.

This clone was picked up one time. The chain carries TRBV19 and TRBJ2-1, with a tentative D call TRBD1 (5 bases). Germline V gives CDR1 LNHDA, CDR2 SQIVND (reference sequence). CDR3 length equals 14 residues. V lost 7 bases and J lost 10, with 20 bases in between. The CDR3, as DNA: TGTGCCAGTATCTCGGGCAGGGAAGGTAGGGAGCAGTTCTTC. Protein product: CASISGREGREQFF.

The V call is TRBV27, the J call TRBJ2-7; 8 nucleotides align to TRBD2. Germline trimming cut 3 bases from V and 2 bases from J; bases unmatched to any gene: 6. The germline V gene has CDR1 MNHEY and CDR2 SMNVEV (reference sequence). This CDR3 contains 15 residues. CDR3 sequence (DNA): TGTGCCAGCAGTTTGGAGCGGGGGTATCCCTACGAGCAGTACTTC. This translates into CASSLERGYPYEQYF.

The rearrangement joins TRBV19 to TRBJ2-2, with 7 bases lining up with TRBD1. CDR3 length: 17 residues. Trimming at V came to 4 bases and at J to 0 bases, leaving 8 bases not matched to a gene. Germline values: CDR1 LNHDA, CDR2 SQIVND (reference sequence). CDR3 DNA sequence: TGTGCCAGTAGTACCCTCGGGCAGGGGGCGAACACCGGGGAGCTGTTTTTT. Its protein product is CASSTLGQGANTGELFF.

The chain couples TRBV21-1 to TRBJ2-1; TRBD2, the D gene given by the table, was not confirmed from the DNA. TRBV21-1 counts as a pseudogene. CDR3 length: 17 residues. In nucleotides, the CDR3 is TGTGCCAGCAGCAAAGCAACTAGCGGGGGGCAGTACAATGAGCAGTTCTTC. Amino acids: CASSKATSGGQYNEQFF.

This rearrangement joins TRBV5-5 to TRBJ2-4; tentative D call: TRBD1 (6 bases). Trimming left V 0 bases short and J 3 bases short, with 13 bases between. Germline V CDR1 and CDR2: SGHKS, YYEKEE (reference sequence). This CDR3 spans 16 amino acids. Here the CDR3 reads CASSLEMVGHKNIQYF. DNA for the CDR3: TGTGCCAGCAGCTTGGAGATGGTGGGACACAAAAACATTCAGTACTTC.

This clone was counted once. The chain is built from TRBV7-2 and TRBJ1-1, with D perhaps TRBD1 (5 bases). This CDR3 has 18 residues. Germline V lookup: CDR1 SGHTA, CDR2 FQGNSA. The germline V and J ends were trimmed by 3 bases and 0 bases, with 20 bases remaining between them. CDR3 loop: CASSFQRHLQGLNTEAFF. CDR3 nucleotides: TGTGCCAGCAGCTTTCAAAGGCATCTCCAGGGCTTGAACACTGAAGCTTTCTTT. The full variable domain, with the rest looked up from reference TRBV7-2 and TRBJ1-1, is GAGVSQSPSNKVTEKGKDVELRCDPISGHTALYWYRQSLGQGLEFLIYFQGNSAPDKSGLPSDRFSAERTGGSVSTLTIQRTQQEDSAVYLCASSFQRHLQGLNTEAFFGQGTRLTVV.

This clone was counted only a few times. This chain links TRBV3-1 (or the pseudogene TRBV3-2) with TRBJ2-1; the match to TRBD1 covers 7 bases. CDR1 is LGHDT and CDR2 is YNNKEL in the germline V gene (reference sequence). The CDR3 has 19 amino acids. J gave up 3 bases and V 1 base, and 15 bases lay outside the gene matches. CDR3 nucleotide sequence: TGTGCCAGCAGCCAAGTTGGTTCTAGAGGGGGCGCTTTCTACAATGAGCAGTTCTTC. Translated, it gives CASSQVGSRGGAFYNEQFF.

This clone was observed once. One junction end disagrees with the germline gene, perhaps due to a read error. The rearrangement uses TRBV3-1 (or the pseudogene TRBV3-2) and TRBJ1-2; D not certain. This CDR3 has 15 residues. Per the germline V gene, CDR1 is LGHDT and CDR2 is YNNKEL (reference sequence). The CDR3 DNA follows: TGTGCCAGCAGCTCTTCCCCGGTTGTCCCACTCCTTACTGACTTC. Residues: CASSSSPVVPLLTDF.

The gene calls are TRBV3-1 (or the pseudogene TRBV3-2) and TRBJ1-1; a possible D gene is TRBD1 (5 bases). The length of the CDR3 is 14 residues. Trimming took 1 base from V and 3 from J, leaving 9 bases between them. The germline V gene encodes CDR1 LGHDT and CDR2 YNNKEL (reference sequence). The CDR3 bases are TGTGCCAGCAGCCAAGTGGGGGGGGACACTGAAGCTTTCTTT. As protein: CASSQVGGDTEAFF.

This clone was counted a single time. V is TRBV5-4 and J is TRBJ2-5; 8 bases fit TRBD2. The CDR3 is 15 residues long. Germline lookup yields CDR1 SGHNT and CDR2 YYREEE (reference sequence). V lost 0 bases, J lost 4 bases, and 5 bases stayed unmatched. CDR3 sequence: CASSLASGSRETQYF. In DNA form, the CDR3 reads TGTGCCAGCAGCTTGGCCAGCGGGAGCAGAGAGACCCAGTACTTC. Full variable domain (rest looked up from reference TRBV5-4 and TRBJ2-5): ETGVTQSPTHLIKTRGQQVTLRCSSQSGHNTVSWYQQALGQGPQFIFQYYREEENGRGNFPPRFSGLQFPNYSSELNVNALELDDSALYLCASSLASGSRETQYFGPGTRLLVL.

There are a few counts of this clone. The V call is TRBV27, the J call TRBJ1-2, with D hard to call. The germline V gene has CDR1 MNHEY and CDR2 SMNVEV (reference sequence). The CDR3 is 14 residues long. V dropped 8 bases and J dropped 6 bases, with 19 bases sitting between them. Written as DNA, the CDR3 is TGTGCCAGCGGATCGACGGTCGACTATAATGGCTACACCTTC. Its translation: CASGSTVDYNGYTF.

The chain joins TRBV5-1 to TRBJ1-6, with unresolved D. The germline V gene has CDR1 SGHRS and CDR2 YFSETQ. Trimming took off 4 bases at V and 6 bases at J, with 8 bases between the two ends. The CDR3 is made up of 13 amino acids. The CDR3: CASSPDPNSPLHF. The CDR3 nucleotides are TGCGCCAGCAGCCCAGATCCTAATTCACCCCTCCACTTT.

The chain joins TRBV27 to TRBJ2-1; a possible D gene is TRBD1 (6 bases). CDR1 is MNHEY, CDR2 SMNVEV, per germline (reference sequence). There are 13 residues in the CDR3. Trimming removed 2 bases at V and 9 bases at J, with 11 bases between. In nucleotides, the CDR3 is TGTGCCAGCAGTTTAGGGTGGGGGCCTGAGCAGTTCTTC. It codes for CASSLGWGPEQFF.

The V gene is TRBV14, the J gene TRBJ1-2; 12 nucleotides line up with TRBD1. Germline values: CDR1 SGHDN, CDR2 FVKESK. The V and J ends lost 2 bases and 7 bases, in that order; junction bases with no gene match: 5. CDR3 length: 15 amino acids. DNA of the CDR3: TGTGCCAGCAGCCAACCTGGGACAGGGGGCCGTGGCTACACCTTC. Its protein is CASSQPGTGGRGYTF.

The chain employs TRBV18 and TRBJ1-5, with 8 bases fitting TRBD1. Germline lookup yields CDR1 KGHSH and CDR2 LQKENI. With V trimmed by 2 bases and J by 6 bases, 6 bases remained unmatched. The CDR3 spans 15 residues. The CDR3 bases are TGTGCCAGCTCACCAGGAGGGACAGGCCCTCAGCCCCAGCATTTT. As protein: CASSPGGTGPQPQHF. Complete variable domain (other parts from reference TRBV18 and TRBJ1-5): NAGVMQNPRHLVRRRGQEARLRCSPMKGHSHVYWYRQLPEEGLKFMVYLQKENIIDESGMPKERFSAEFPKEGPSILRIQQVVRGDSAAYFCASSPGGTGPQPQHFGDGTRLSIL.

The chain links TRBV5-1 to TRBJ1-3, with D possibly matching TRBD1 (5 bases). V lost 0 bases, J lost 4 bases, and 5 bases lay in between. This CDR3 is built from 13 residues. CDR1 and CDR2 (germline): SGHRS, YFSETQ. CDR3 in DNA: TGCGCCAGCAGCTTGGAGGGGGGAAACACCATATATTTT. It specifies CASSLEGGNTIYF.

The chain joins TRBV10-3 to TRBJ1-1; a possible D gene is TRBD1 (6 bases). V was trimmed by 5 bases and J by 0 bases, leaving 13 bases between them. Germline V gene data show CDR1 as ENHRY and CDR2 as SYGVKD. This CDR3 region has 15 residues. CDR3 amino acids: CAISTSQGLNTEAFF. In DNA, the CDR3 is TGTGCCATCAGTACCTCGCAGGGGTTGAACACTGAAGCTTTCTTT.

J is TRBJ1-4 and V is TRBV7-6, with D tentatively TRBD1 (6 bases). V dropped 3 bases and J dropped 2 bases, with 10 bases sitting between them. The CDR3 totals 15 residues. In germline, CDR1 is SGHVS, CDR2 FNYEAQ. The CDR3 region has the DNA TGTGCCAGCAGCTTCAGGGGTGGTACTAATGAAAAACTGTTTTTT. The encoded protein is CASSFRGGTNEKLFF.